The clone carrying this T cell receptor (beta chain) appeared a single time. This entry belongs to a study of blood T cell repertoires in COVID-19. In the study overall: PBMCs, B-cell-depleted T cells, or T cells were the source of the cDNA or gDNA that made up the material.

Losses at the gene ends were 4 bases for V and 6 bases for J; bases not matched to a gene: 2. This CDR3 region has 12 residues. Cohort allocation depended upon clinical history that participants reported. Assay used: immunoSEQ multiplex PCR; TCRdb lists only in-frame clones, some missing. Among under 350,000 clones listed, about 92% were seen once. J is TRBJ1-2 and V is TRBV12-3 or TRBV12-4; 7 nucleotides line up with TRBD1. The TCR originated in a man aged 60 to 69 who had recovered from COVID-19. Material: PBMCs or T cells enriched from blood (not recorded which). CDR3 sequence: CASSSTGDGYTF. The CDR3 DNA reads as TGTGCCAGCAGTTCTACAGGGGATGGCTACACCTTC.